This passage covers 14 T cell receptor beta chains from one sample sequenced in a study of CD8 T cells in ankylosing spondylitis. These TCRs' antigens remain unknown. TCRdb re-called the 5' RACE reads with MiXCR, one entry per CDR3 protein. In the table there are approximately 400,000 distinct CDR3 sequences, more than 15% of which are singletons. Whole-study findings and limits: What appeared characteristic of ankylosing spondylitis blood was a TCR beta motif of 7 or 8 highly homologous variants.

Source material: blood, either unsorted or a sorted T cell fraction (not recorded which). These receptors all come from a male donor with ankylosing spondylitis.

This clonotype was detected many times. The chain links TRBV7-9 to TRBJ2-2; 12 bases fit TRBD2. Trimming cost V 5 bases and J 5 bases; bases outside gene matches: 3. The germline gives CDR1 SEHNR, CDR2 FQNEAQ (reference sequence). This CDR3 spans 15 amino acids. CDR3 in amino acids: CASSRGLAGTGELFF. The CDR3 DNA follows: TGTGCCAGCAGCCGCGGACTAGCGGGAACCGGGGAGCTGTTTTTT. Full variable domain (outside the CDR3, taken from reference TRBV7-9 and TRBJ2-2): DTGVSQNPRHKITKRGQNVTFRCDPISEHNRLYWYRQTLGQGPEFLTYFQNEAQLEKSRLLSDRFSAERPKGSFSTLEIQRTEQGDSAMYLCASSRGLAGTGELFFGEGSRLTVL.

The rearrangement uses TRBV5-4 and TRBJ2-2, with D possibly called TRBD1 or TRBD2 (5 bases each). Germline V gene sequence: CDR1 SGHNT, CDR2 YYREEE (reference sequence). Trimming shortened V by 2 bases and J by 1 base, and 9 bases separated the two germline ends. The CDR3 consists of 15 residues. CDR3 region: CASSFRDGNTGELFF. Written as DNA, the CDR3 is TGTGCCAGCAGCTTTCGGGACGGGAACACCGGGGAGCTGTTTTTT.

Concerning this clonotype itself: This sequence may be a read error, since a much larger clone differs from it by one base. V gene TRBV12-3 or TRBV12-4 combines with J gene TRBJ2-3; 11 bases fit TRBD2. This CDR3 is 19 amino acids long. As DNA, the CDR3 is TGTGCCCGCAGGAACCTCAATCCGGGACTAGCGGAGGACACAGATACGCAGTATTTT. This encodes CARRNLNPGLAEDTDTQYF.

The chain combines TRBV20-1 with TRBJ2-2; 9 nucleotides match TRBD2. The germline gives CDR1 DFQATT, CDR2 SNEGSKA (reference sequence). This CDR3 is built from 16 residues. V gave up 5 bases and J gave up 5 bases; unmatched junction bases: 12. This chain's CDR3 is CSAPRGSAGGTGELFF. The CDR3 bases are TGCAGTGCTCCAAGAGGGTCAGCGGGGGGAACCGGGGAGCTGTTTTTT.

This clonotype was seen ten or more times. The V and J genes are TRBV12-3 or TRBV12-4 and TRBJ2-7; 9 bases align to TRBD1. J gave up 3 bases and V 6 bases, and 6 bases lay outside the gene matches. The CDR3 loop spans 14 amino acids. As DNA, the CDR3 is TGTGCCAGCAGCGAGACAGGGGGGGGCTACGAGCAGTACTTC. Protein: CASSETGGGYEQYF.

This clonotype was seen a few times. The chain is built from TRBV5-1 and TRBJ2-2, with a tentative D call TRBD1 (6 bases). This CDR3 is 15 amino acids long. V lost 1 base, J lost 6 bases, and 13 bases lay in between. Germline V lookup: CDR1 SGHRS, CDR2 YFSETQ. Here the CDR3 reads CASSLYRVGSGELFF. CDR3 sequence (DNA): TGCGCCAGCAGCTTGTACAGGGTGGGTTCCGGGGAGCTGTTTTTT.

The CDR3 is CSARLAGGETQYF. The CDR3 DNA is TGCAGTGCCCGACTAGCGGGAGGAGAGACCCAGTACTTC. The chain couples TRBV20-1 to TRBJ2-5; TRBD2 agrees at 13 bases. The CDR3 extends over 13 amino acids. Trimming took 6 bases from V and 4 from J; bases not matched to a gene: 2. CDR1 and CDR2 (germline): DFQATT, SNEGSKA (reference sequence).

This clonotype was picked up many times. CDR3 in DNA: TGCAGCGTTGAAGGCGGACTAGCGGGGTACAATGAGCAGTTCTTC. Translating it yields CSVEGGLAGYNEQFF. This sequence joins TRBV29-1 and TRBJ2-1; 12 bases agree with TRBD2. V lost 1 base, J lost 4 bases, and 2 bases stayed unmatched. The CDR3 is 15 residues long. Germline V lookup: CDR1 SQVTM, CDR2 ANQGSEA.

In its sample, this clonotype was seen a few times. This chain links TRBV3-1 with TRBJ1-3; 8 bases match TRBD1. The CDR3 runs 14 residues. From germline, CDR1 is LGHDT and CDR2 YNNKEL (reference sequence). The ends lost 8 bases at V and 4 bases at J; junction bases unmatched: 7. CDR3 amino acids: CASRGTGSGNTIYF. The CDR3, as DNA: TGTGCCAGCCGTGGGACAGGATCAGGAAACACCATATATTTT.

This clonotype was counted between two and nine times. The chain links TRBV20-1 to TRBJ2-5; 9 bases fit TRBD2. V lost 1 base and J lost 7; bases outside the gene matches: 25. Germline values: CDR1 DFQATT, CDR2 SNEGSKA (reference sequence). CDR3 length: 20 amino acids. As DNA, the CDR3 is TGCAGTGCTAGAGTCGGCGGGAGGGAATCTATGGGCGCCCCGGAGACGACCCAGTACTTC. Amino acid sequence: CSARVGGRESMGAPETTQYF.

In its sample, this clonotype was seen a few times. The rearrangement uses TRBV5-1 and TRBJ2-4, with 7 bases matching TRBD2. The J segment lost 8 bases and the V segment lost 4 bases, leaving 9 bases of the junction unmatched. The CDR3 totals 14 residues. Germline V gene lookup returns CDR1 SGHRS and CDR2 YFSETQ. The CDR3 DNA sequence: TGCGCCAGCAGCCCCGGCAGTGGGGGGGACATTCAGTACTTC. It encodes CASSPGSGGDIQYF.

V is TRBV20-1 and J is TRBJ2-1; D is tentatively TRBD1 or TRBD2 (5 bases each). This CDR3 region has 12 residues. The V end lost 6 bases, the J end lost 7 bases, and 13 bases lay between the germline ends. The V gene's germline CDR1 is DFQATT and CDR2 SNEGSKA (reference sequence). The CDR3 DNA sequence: TGCAGTGCAGCCGGGACCCGGAATGAGCAGTTCTTC. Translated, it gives CSAAGTRNEQFF.

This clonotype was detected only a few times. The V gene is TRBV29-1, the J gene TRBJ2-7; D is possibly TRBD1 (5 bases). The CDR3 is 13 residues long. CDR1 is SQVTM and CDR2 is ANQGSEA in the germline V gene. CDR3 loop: CRNWAGMKYEQYF. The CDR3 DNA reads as TGCAGAAACTGGGCAGGGATGAAATACGAGCAGTACTTC.

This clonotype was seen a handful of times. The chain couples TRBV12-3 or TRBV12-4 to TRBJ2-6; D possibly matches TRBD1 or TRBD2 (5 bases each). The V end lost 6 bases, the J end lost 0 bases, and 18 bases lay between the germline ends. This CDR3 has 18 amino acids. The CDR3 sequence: CASSLLTGPSSGANVLTF. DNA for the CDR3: TGTGCCAGCAGCCTCCTGACGGGACCGAGCTCTGGGGCCAACGTCCTGACTTTC.